This T cell receptor beta chain was identified in a study of T cells in Graves' hyperthyroidism and ophthalmopathy. Study as a whole: Any treatment followed the collection of peripheral blood at initial diagnosis.

Uncontrolled infections, other autoimmune diseases, pregnancy or lactation led to exclusion of patients. RNA transcripts yielded amplified TCR beta CDR3 regions. HTBI primers were the set used in a first-round RT-PCR of the TCR CDR3. Each CDR3 protein gets one entry after TCRdb re-called the multiplex PCR reads with MiXCR. The table has 600,000 to 850,000 distinct CDR3 sequences, approximately 19% seen once. This receptor was identified in a woman aged 45 to 65 with Graves' hyperthyroidism that later progressed to Graves' ophthalmopathy. What was sequenced was blood.

CDR3 residues: CASSDDPGGVSTDTQYF. The CDR3 region has the DNA TGCGCCAGCAGTGATGACCCGGGGGGGGTTAGCACAGATACGCAGTATTTT. The chain joins TRBV10-2 to TRBJ2-3; 8 nucleotides line up with TRBD2. Trimming removed 3 bases from V and 0 bases from J; junction bases left unmatched: 8. This CDR3 contains 17 residues. Looked up from germline, CDR1 is WSHSY and CDR2 is SAAADI.